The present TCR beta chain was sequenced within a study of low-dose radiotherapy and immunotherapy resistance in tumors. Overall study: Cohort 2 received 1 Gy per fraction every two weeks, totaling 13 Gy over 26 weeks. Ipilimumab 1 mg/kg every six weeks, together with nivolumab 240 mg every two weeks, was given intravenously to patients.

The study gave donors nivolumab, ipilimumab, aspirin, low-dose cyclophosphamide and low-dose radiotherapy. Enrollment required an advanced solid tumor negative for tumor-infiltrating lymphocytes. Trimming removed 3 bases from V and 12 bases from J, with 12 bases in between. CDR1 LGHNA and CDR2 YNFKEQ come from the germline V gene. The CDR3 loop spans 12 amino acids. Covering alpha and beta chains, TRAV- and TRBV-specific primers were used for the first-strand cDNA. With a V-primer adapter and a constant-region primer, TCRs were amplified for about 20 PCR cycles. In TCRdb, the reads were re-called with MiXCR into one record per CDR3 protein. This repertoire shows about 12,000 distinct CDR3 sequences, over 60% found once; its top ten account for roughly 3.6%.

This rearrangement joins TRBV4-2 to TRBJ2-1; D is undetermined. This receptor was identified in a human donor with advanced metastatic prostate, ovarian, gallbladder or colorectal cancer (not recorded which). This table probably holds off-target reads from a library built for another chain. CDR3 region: CASSQDQLGQFF. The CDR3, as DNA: TGTGCCAGCAGCCAGGACCAGTTAGGGCAGTTCTTC.